These T cell receptor beta chains were read from a single sample in a study of T cell repertoires in cytomegalovirus infection. TCRdb recomputed calls from the reads with MiXCR, one row per CDR3 protein. Here the sample spans about 830,000 distinct CDR3 sequences, over 25% being singletons. No antigen has been identified for these receptors. This specimen consisted of cultured CD8+ T cells from PBMCs, obtained from culture after CMV antigen stimulation. Receptors were obtained from a human donor in good health (CMV status not recorded). Some clones in this sample may be carry-over from other donors' samples. The CDR3 runs from the conserved cysteine through the conserved F or W. D genes are given only for firm matches. A clone size is listed for some rows: how often the clone was seen (once, few, many), or a class if it is expanded.

size: NA; J: TRBJ2-2; D: NA; V: TRBV11-3; CDR3: CASSPTGPGTGELFF; DNA: TGTGCCAGCAGCCCCACAGGGCCCGGCACCGGGGAGCTGTTTTTT
size: NA; J: TRBJ2-2; D: NA; V: TRBV19; CDR3: CASSIGTENTGELFF; DNA: TGTGCCAGTAGTATAGGGACAGAAAACACCGGGGAGCTGTTTTTT
size: NA; J: TRBJ1-4; D: NA; V: TRBV15; CDR3: CATSGPSGGDEKLFF; DNA: TGTGCCACCAGCGGCCCCTCGGGGGGGGATGAAAAACTGTTTTTT
size: NA; J: TRBJ1-5; D: TRBD1; V: TRBV28; CDR3: CASSSGGQGGHVCNQPQHF; DNA: TGTGCCAGCAGTTCGGGGGGACAGGGGGGGCACGTGTGCAATCAGCCCCAGCATTTT
size: NA; J: TRBJ2-1; D: NA; V: TRBV7-6; CDR3: CASSAADEQFF; DNA: TGTGCCAGCAGCGCCGCGGACGAGCAGTTCTTC
size: NA; J: TRBJ1-2; D: TRBD1; V: TRBV7-8; CDR3: CASSSRTGHGYTF; DNA: TGTGCCAGCAGCTCCCGGACAGGTCATGGCTACACCTTC
size: NA; J: TRBJ1-3; D: NA; V: TRBV13; CDR3: CASSGETGGNTIYF; DNA: TGTGCCAGCAGCGGGGAGACTGGGGGAAACACCATATATTTT
size: few; J: TRBJ2-5; D: TRBD2; V: TRBV7-6; CDR3: CASSFSSGQETQYF; DNA: TGTGCCAGCAGTTTCTCTAGCGGCCAAGAGACCCAGTACTTC
size: many; J: TRBJ2-2; D: NA; V: TRBV6-1; CDR3: CASISVQGSTGELFF; DNA: TGTGCCAGCATATCGGTACAGGGAAGTACCGGGGAGCTGTTTTTT
size: many; J: TRBJ1-5; D: TRBD1; V: TRBV12-3/TRBV12-4; CDR3: CASSKDRENQPQHF; DNA: TGTGCCAGCAGTAAGGACAGGGAGAATCAGCCCCAGCATTTT